This T cell receptor beta chain is from a study of identical twins. TCRdb used MiXCR to reprocess the 5' RACE reads, holding one entry per CDR3 protein. The sample yields roughly 480,000 distinct CDR3 sequences, roughly a quarter seen once. Looked up from germline, CDR1 is LGHDT and CDR2 is YNNKEL (reference sequence). V was cut by 1 base and J by 10 bases, with 14 bases left in between. The CDR3 is 14 amino acids. The sample also formed part of further work on T cells expressing NK-cell markers.

Sequencing used CD4+ T cells sorted from blood. The clonotype originates from a young woman in good health. V gene TRBV3-1 combines with J gene TRBJ2-1; D not certain. For the CDR3, the DNA is TGTGCCAGCAGCCAAGTCATAGGCTCCCAGGAGCAGTTCTTC. Protein sequence: CASSQVIGSQEQFF.